One T cell receptor (beta chain) is described in this entry. A second PCR of 7 to 11 cycles used a sample-barcoded 5' primer and a J-beta primer mix. MiXCR, run by TCRdb on the 5' RACE reads, gives a single entry per CDR3 protein. There are about 900,000 distinct CDR3 sequences in the sample; 55% to 65% occur only once, and 25% to 35% lies in the top ten. This specimen comes from a study of blood T cells in healthy people across ages. This CDR3 contains 14 residues. Germline values: CDR1 DFQATT, CDR2 SNEGSKA (reference sequence). The clonotype was recovered from a man in his thirties or forties in good health. What was sequenced was blood. The genes are TRBV20-1 and TRBJ2-4, with 8 bases fitting TRBD2. The closer fit of TRBJ2-5 to the DNA end suggests the J call may be wrong. For the CDR3, the DNA is TGCAGTGCTAGTGCTGACGGGGGGGAAGAGACCCAGTACTTC. As protein: CSASADGGEETQYF.